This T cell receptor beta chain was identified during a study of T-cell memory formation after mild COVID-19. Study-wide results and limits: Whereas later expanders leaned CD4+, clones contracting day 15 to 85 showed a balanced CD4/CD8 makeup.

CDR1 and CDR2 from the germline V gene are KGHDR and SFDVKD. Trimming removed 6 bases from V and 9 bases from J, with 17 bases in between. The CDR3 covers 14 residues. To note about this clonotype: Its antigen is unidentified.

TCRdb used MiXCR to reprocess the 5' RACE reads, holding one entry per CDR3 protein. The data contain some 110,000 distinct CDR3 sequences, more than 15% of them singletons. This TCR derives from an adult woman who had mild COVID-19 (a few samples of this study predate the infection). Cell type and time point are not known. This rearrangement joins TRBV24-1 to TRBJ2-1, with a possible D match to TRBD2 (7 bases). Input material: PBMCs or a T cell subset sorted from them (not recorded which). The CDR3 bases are TGTGCCACCAGTCGCGGGGGCCGGGGGGTTGAGCAGTTCTTC. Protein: CATSRGGRGVEQFF.